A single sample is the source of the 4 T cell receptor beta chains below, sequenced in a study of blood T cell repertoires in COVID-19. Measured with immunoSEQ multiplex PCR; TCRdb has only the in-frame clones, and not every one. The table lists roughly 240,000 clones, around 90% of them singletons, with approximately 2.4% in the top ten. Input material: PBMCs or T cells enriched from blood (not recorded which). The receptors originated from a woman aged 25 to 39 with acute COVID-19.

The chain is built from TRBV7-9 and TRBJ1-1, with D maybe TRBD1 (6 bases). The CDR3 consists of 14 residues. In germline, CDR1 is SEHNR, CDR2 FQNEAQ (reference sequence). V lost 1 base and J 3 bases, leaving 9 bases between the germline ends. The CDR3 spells CASSLGGQYTEAFF. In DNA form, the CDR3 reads TGTGCCAGCAGCTTAGGGGGGCAGTACACTGAAGCTTTCTTT.

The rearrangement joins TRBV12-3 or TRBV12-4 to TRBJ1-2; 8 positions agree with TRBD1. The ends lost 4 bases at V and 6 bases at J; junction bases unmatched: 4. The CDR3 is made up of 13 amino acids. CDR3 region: CASSYDRGDGYTF. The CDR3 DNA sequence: TGTGCCAGCAGTTACGACAGGGGAGATGGCTACACCTTC.

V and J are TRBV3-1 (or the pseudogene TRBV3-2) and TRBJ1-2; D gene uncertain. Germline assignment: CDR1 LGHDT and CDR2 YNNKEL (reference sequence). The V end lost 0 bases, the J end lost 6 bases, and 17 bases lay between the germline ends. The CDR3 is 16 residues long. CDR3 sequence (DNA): TGTGCCAGCAGCCAAGATCTGGTCAGGCGCCCCCATGGCTACACCTTC. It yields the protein CASSQDLVRRPHGYTF.

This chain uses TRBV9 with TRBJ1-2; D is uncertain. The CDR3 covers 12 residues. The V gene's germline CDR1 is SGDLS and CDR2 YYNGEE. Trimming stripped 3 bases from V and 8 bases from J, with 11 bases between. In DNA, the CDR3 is TGTGCCAGCAGCGCGTTAGAAACGGGCTACACCTTC. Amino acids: CASSALETGYTF.